This T cell receptor (beta chain) comes out of a study of shared clonotypes between healthy human individuals. The study's findings and limits: Richness estimates generally favored naive over memory subsets.

In this sample, this clone turned up a few times. Its antigen is unknown. In the naive CD8 group, cells lacked CD45RO and were positively selected for CCR7, so terminally differentiated effector memory CD45RA+ cells were left out. There were no recent acute infections or vaccinations among the donors, who were healthy HIV-negative adults. Germline CDR1 reads KGHSH; CDR2 reads LQKENI. The CDR3 spans 16 residues. V dropped 3 bases and J dropped 1 base, with 14 bases sitting between them. The assay was carried out at the deep level. In the original workflow: ImmunoSEQ output lacked quality scores and full-length reads, limiting matched filtering. Sequenced by immunoSEQ multiplex PCR; TCRdb stores in-frame clones only, minus some. V, J and clone size are those of that table, while D and trimming were read from the DNA. This sample yields 800,000 to 950,000 clones, of which 95% to 97% are seen a single time; approximately 0.2% belongs to the top ten.

The receptor's source is a man aged 25-40 years in good health. The sample taken for sequencing was naive CD8+ T cells sorted from blood. This chain joins TRBV18 and TRBJ2-3, with D perhaps TRBD1 (5 bases). The CDR3 nucleotides are TGTGCCAGCTCACCCACTCCAGGGTCTGGCACAGATACGCAGTATTTT. This gives the protein CASSPTPGSGTDTQYF.